The 20 T cell receptor beta chains in this list originate from one sample, sequenced in a study of T cells in Graves' hyperthyroidism and ophthalmopathy. Amplified TCR beta CDR3 regions derived from RNA transcripts. First-round RT-PCR targeting the TCR CDR3 was performed with the HTBI primer set. TCRdb redid the calling of the multiplex PCR reads with MiXCR, one entry per CDR3 protein. The table includes hundreds of thousands of distinct CDR3 sequences, 14% detected once. Sequencing was carried out using blood. Every receptor here comes from a woman aged 18-35 years with Graves' hyperthyroidism.

At least ten counts were recorded for this clonotype. The chain recombines TRBV18 with TRBJ1-4; D gene unclear. V was shortened by 6 bases and J by 7 bases, with 15 bases between the two germline ends. Germline-derived CDR1 and CDR2 are KGHSH and LQKENI. The CDR3 consists of 14 residues. As DNA, the CDR3 is TGTGCCAGCTCCCCGGTCGTCACTGGTGAAAAACTGTTTTTT. It encodes CASSPVVTGEKLFF.

The rearrangement uses TRBV7-8 and TRBJ2-3, with TRBD2 identical over 12 bases. Germline CDR1 and CDR2: SGHVS and FQNEAQ. Losses at the gene ends were 8 bases for V and 0 bases for J; bases not matched to a gene: 12. The CDR3 is 18 amino acids. Here the CDR3 reads CASCRSGTSGFSTDTQYF. In DNA, the CDR3 is TGTGCCAGCTGTCGATCCGGGACTAGCGGGTTTAGCACAGATACGCAGTATTTT.

The V call is TRBV24-1, the J call TRBJ2-1; a possible D gene is TRBD1 (5 bases). V lost 3 bases, J lost 2 bases, and 13 bases lay in between. CDR1 and CDR2 (germline): KGHDR, SFDVKD. The CDR3 contains 16 residues. CDR3 residues: CATSDHQGYPYNEQFF. DNA of the CDR3: TGTGCCACCAGTGATCACCAGGGATATCCCTACAATGAGCAGTTCTTC.

Comment on this clonotype: A much larger clone sits a single nucleotide away, making a read error possible. The chain recombines TRBV7-8 with TRBJ2-1, with D unresolved. The V gene lost 5 bases and the J gene lost 2 bases, with 16 bases spanning the gap. The CDR3 has 16 amino acids. Germline values: CDR1 SGHVS, CDR2 FQNEAQ. CDR3 protein: CASSGLTGRAYNEQFF. CDR3 DNA: TGTGCCAGCAGCGGCCTGACTGGCAGAGCCTACAATGAGCAGTTCTTC.

The sample holds many counts of this clonotype. The J gene is TRBJ2-5, the V gene TRBV7-9; no clear D. Trimming shortened V by 5 bases and J by 1 base, and 11 bases separated the two germline ends. The CDR3 is 14 residues long. Germline loops: CDR1 SEHNR, CDR2 FQNEAQ (reference sequence). The CDR3 coding sequence is TGTGCCAGCAGCCGCCCACAACCCCAAGAGACCCAGTACTTC. Protein sequence: CASSRPQPQETQYF.

On this clonotype: One end of the junction varies from germline; a read error may be responsible. The chain has TRBV19 and TRBJ2-7, with 7 nucleotides matching TRBD1. Looked up from germline, CDR1 is LNHDA and CDR2 is SQIVND (reference sequence). This CDR3 has 15 residues. CDR3 protein: CASSIDRVASYELYF. The CDR3 bases are TGTGCCAGTAGTATCGACAGGGTAGCATCCTACGAGCTGTACTTC.

The chain couples TRBV4-1 to TRBJ1-1, with a possible D match to TRBD1 (5 bases). CDR1 MGHRA and CDR2 YSYEKL come from the germline V gene. The CDR3 covers 15 residues. Trimming pared 3 bases from V and 4 bases from J, leaving 15 bases between. The CDR3 nucleotides are TGCGCCAGCAGCCATGCGAGGGACTCCCTCACTGAAGCTTTCTTT. This gives the protein CASSHARDSLTEAFF.

A word on this clonotype: At one of its ends the junction is not consistent with the germline gene, which may arise from a read error. The chain couples TRBV30 to TRBJ2-1; TRBD2 is a possible D gene (7 bases). The CDR3 extends over 14 amino acids. Germline V lookup: CDR1 GTSNPN, CDR2 SVGIG (reference sequence). The CDR3 coding sequence is TGCGGCTGCGGGGGCCCCAGCTCCTACAATGAGCAGTTCTTC. Amino acid sequence: CGCGGPSSYNEQFF.

This clonotype was seen many times. The V and J genes are TRBV7-9 and TRBJ1-4, with 7 bases fitting TRBD1. Germline lookup yields CDR1 SEHNR and CDR2 FQNEAQ (reference sequence). The length of the CDR3 is 15 residues. The trim removed 5 bases at V and 3 bases at J, leaving 6 bases unmatched. The CDR3 region is CASSPTGTANEKLFF. In DNA form, the CDR3 reads TGTGCCAGCAGCCCAACCGGGACAGCTAATGAAAAACTGTTTTTT. Using reference TRBV7-9 and TRBJ1-4 for the parts outside the CDR3, the full variable domain is DTGVSQNPRHKITKRGQNVTFRCDPISEHNRLYWYRQTLGQGPEFLTYFQNEAQLEKSRLLSDRFSAERPKGSFSTLEIQRTEQGDSAMYLCASSPTGTANEKLFFGSGTQLSVL.

Remarks on this clonotype: This sequence may be a read error, since a much larger clone differs from it by one base. The CDR3 sequence is CASSWDIEQPQHF. The CDR3 DNA is TGTGCCAGCAGTTGGGACATTGAGCAGCCCCAGCATTTT. The chain couples TRBV12-3 or TRBV12-4 to TRBJ1-5, with a weak D call TRBD1 (6 bases). CDR3 length equals 13 residues. V lost 4 bases to trimming and J lost 7 bases, with 11 bases between them.

The gene calls are TRBV10-3 and TRBJ1-1; D not resolved. CDR3 size: 12 residues. Germline CDR1 and CDR2: ENHRY and SYGVKD. The CDR3 DNA reads TGTGGCATATCTTCGGGGAACACTGAAGCTTTCTTT. Translating gives CGISSGNTEAFF.

In its sample, this clonotype was seen a few times. The V call is TRBV30, the J call TRBJ2-7, with D uncertain. V lost 1 base, J lost 3 bases, and 4 bases lay in between. CDR1 is GTSNPN, CDR2 SVGIG, per germline (reference sequence). This CDR3 spans 11 amino acids. DNA for the CDR3: TGTGCCTGGAGTGAAATCTACGAGCAGTACTTC. Protein product: CAWSEIYEQYF.

The chain links TRBV18 to TRBJ1-3, with 11 positions matching TRBD1. The V gene's germline CDR1 is KGHSH and CDR2 LQKENI. CDR3 length: 17 residues. The V and J ends lost 3 bases and 2 bases, in that order; junction bases with no gene match: 6. The CDR3 reads CASSPGTGGTPGNTIYF. CDR3 in DNA: TGTGCCAGCTCACCGGGGACAGGGGGGACCCCTGGAAACACCATATATTTT.

This clonotype came up a few times. The chain carries TRBV5-5 and TRBJ2-5; TRBD1 is a possible D gene (5 bases). Trimming removed 2 bases from V and 3 bases from J, with 8 bases in between. The CDR3 loop spans 13 amino acids. Per germline, CDR1 SGHKS and CDR2 YYEKEE (reference sequence). The CDR3 is CASSFPREETQYF. For the CDR3, the DNA is TGTGCCAGCAGCTTTCCCAGGGAAGAGACCCAGTACTTC.

This clonotype was detected many times. The V gene is TRBV5-1, the J gene TRBJ2-7; perhaps D is TRBD1 or TRBD2 (5 bases each). The CDR3 consists of 14 residues. CDR1 and CDR2 (germline): SGHRS, YFSETQ. The ends were cut back, 0 bases at V and 5 bases at J, with 12 bases in the middle. The CDR3 region has the DNA TGCGCCAGCAGCTTGGGGGACGACTACCACGAGCAGTACTTC. This gives the protein CASSLGDDYHEQYF.

This chain uses TRBV6-6 with TRBJ2-1; 7 bases match TRBD2. CDR3 length: 13 residues. Germline assignment: CDR1 MNHNY and CDR2 SVGAGI (reference sequence). V shed 2 bases, J shed 7 bases, and the junction held 2 bases outside the gene matches. As DNA, the CDR3 is TGTGCCAGCAGTTACCTAGCGGAAAATGAGCAGTTCTTC. Its translation: CASSYLAENEQFF.

This clonotype was detected only a few times. The chain has TRBV13 and TRBJ2-7; 11 bases align to TRBD1. The CDR3 covers 15 residues. Germline V CDR1 and CDR2: PRHDT, FYEKMQ (reference sequence). J lost 3 bases, V lost 5 bases, and 6 bases had no gene match. CDR3 sequence: CASSGQGAGLYEQYF. CDR3 nucleotides: TGTGCCAGCAGCGGACAGGGGGCCGGACTCTACGAGCAGTACTTC.

Details on this clonotype: This clone may be a read error of a much larger clone one base away. This chain joins TRBV20-1 and TRBJ2-1, with TRBD1 matching over 9 bases. The last part of the DNA fits TRBJ2-7 better; the J call may be wrong. The CDR3 spans 15 residues. CDR1 and CDR2 (germline): DFQATT, SNEGSKA (reference sequence). CDR3: CSAPQAGTGPNEQYF. The CDR3 nucleotides read TGCAGTGCTCCACAGGCGGGGACAGGGCCCAATGAGCAGTACTTC.

Ten or more counts support this clonotype. The chain combines TRBV6-1 with TRBJ2-7; D is unclear. V was trimmed by 5 bases and J by 0 bases, leaving 11 bases between them. CDR1 is MNHNS and CDR2 is SASEGT in the germline V gene. This CDR3 spans 14 amino acids. The CDR3 DNA is TGTGCCAGCAGTAGTTCCCATAGCTCCTACGAGCAGTACTTC. It is translated as CASSSSHSSYEQYF.

The chain recombines TRBV28 with TRBJ1-3; TRBD1 matches 7 bases. The J segment lost 1 base and the V segment lost 4 bases, leaving 10 bases of the junction unmatched. The CDR3 extends over 17 amino acids. From germline, CDR1 is MDHEN and CDR2 SYDVKM. CDR3 protein: CASSYGLRGQSGNTIYF. The CDR3 DNA reads TGTGCCAGCAGTTATGGATTAAGGGGGCAATCTGGAAACACCATATATTTT.